This is a list of T cell receptor beta chains from one sample in a study of blood T cell repertoires in COVID-19. TCRdb keeps only in-frame clones here, not all; method: immunoSEQ multiplex PCR. The sample records 150,000 to 200,000 clones, more than 75% being singletons. The specimen was peripheral blood. Source of these receptors: a man aged 18 to 30 with active or convalescent COVID-19. CDR3s include the opening cysteine and the closing phenylalanine or tryptophan. Expanded clones get a size class; other rows say once, few or many, or leave the size out.

clone size,V gene,CDR3 protein
few,TRBV5-1,CASSLEGGAFTYYTF
.,TRBV28,CASRTGFVGNQPQHF
.,TRBV7-2,CASSSPTSGSRLTYNEQFF
.,TRBV5-6,CASSLELGQLNSPLHF
.,TRBV5-1,CASSLPTGQETQYF
.,TRBV27,CASSPGTRYTDTQYF
.,TRBV9,CASSDKGANSPLHF
few,TRBV11-2,CASSLQGEAFF
.,TRBV21-1,CASSKALFDSLNTEAFF
.,TRBV11-2,CASSLGLSETDTQYF
.,TRBV3-1/TRBV3-2,CASSQFQWGGSTIYF
.,TRBV12-3/TRBV12-4,CASSPRPVEQFF
.,TRBV5-8,CASSFGQGDGYTF
.,TRBV27,CASSFHRADTQYF
few,TRBV7-3,CASSFGTSGVQETQYF
.,TRBV7-9,CASRARDSVSPLHF
.,TRBV7-9,CASSLVNSNYGYTF
.,TRBV28,CASSLPWGGNSNEKLFF
few,TRBV29-1,CSDLTLQGFYGYTF
.,TRBV28,CASSLFRATEAFF
.,TRBV7-9,CASSLTISYNEQFF
.,TRBV12-3/TRBV12-4,CASSFGSQEQFF
.,TRBV7-2,CASSLLTDTQYF
.,TRBV6-4,CASSGLAGATGELFF
.,TRBV13,CASSLSGEGNYGYTF
.,TRBV28,CASTPSGRTTNEKLFF
.,TRBV5-8,CASTDTIQGPQHF
.,TRBV7-9,CASSPRGNMGQPQHF
.,TRBV19,CASTTTGGYGYTF
.,TRBV7-8,CASSPRVSGRIVQYEQYF
.,TRBV5-1,CASSSGELSTDTQYF
.,TRBV29-1,CSAQQGENTEAFF
.,TRBV6-1,CASSEEGGYGYTF
once,TRBV29-1,CSVVIGGAPYEQYF
.,TRBV7-6,CASSLGRTGGSGNTIYF
.,TRBV7-9,CASSSKYTQGGSSPLHF
.,TRBV4-1,CASSPLRVLGEKLFF
.,TRBV28,CASSASGGGNEQFF
.,TRBV2,CASSGGGIVAFF
.,TRBV14,CASSQDSRGYETDTQYF
.,TRBV28,CASSLPNRATNTGELFF
few,TRBV15,CATSRDLEAREGAGYTF
.,TRBV7-2,CASSLDRQPQHF
.,TRBV30,CAWSVRGYYGYTF
once,TRBV18,CASSPPDRAYTEAFF
few,TRBV30,CAWSAGGGNTEAFF
.,TRBV7-6,CASSPGVGEQPQHF
.,TRBV13,CASSGLAGGGTDTQYF
.,TRBV4-2,CASSRTGSGYGYTF
once,TRBV5-1,CASSFSVTSGRGELFF
.,TRBV5-5,CASSLLGAAQETQYF
.,TRBV7-9,CASSFSSGTDTQYF
.,TRBV20-1,CSAQDRGAAFF